This T cell receptor beta chain was profiled in a study of cytomegalovirus exposure and HLA in healthy donors. Only in-frame clones appear in the TCRdb table, and some are missing; sequencing was by immunoSEQ multiplex PCR. This table holds about 130,000 clones, roughly nine tenths found once. Per the germline V gene, CDR1 is MNHEY and CDR2 is SVGAGI. Trimming took 0 bases from V and 1 from J; bases not matched to a gene: 4. The CDR3 totals 16 residues. In regard to this clone: Other nucleotide sequences in the sample specify the same CDR3.

Input material: PBMCs. This TCR was sampled from a woman in her late teens or twenties in good health and CMV-seronegative. V and J are TRBV6-5 and TRBJ1-1, with TRBD1 matching 8 bases. For the CDR3, the DNA is TGTGCCAGCAGTTACTCCCGAGACAGGGGGAACACTGAAGCTTTCTTT. It is translated as CASSYSRDRGNTEAFF.